This T cell receptor beta chain was sequenced during a study of blood T cell repertoires in COVID-19. As for the study in general: The origin of the acute and convalescent COVID-19 samples was the United States, Italy and Spain. The cDNA or gDNA used as material had been derived from T cells, B-cell-depleted T cells, or PBMCs.

Sequencing used immunoSEQ multiplex PCR; TCRdb keeps in-frame clones, though not all of them. Altogether some 100,000 clones are present, around nine tenths being singletons, with the ten largest covering 10%. V was shortened by 4 bases and J by 1 base, with 16 bases between the two germline ends. Germline assignment: CDR1 GTSNPN and CDR2 SVGIG (reference sequence). The CDR3 has 15 amino acids. This clone was detected once. Material for sequencing was peripheral blood. The sequence was obtained from a middle-aged man with acute or convalescent COVID-19. The V gene is TRBV30, the J gene TRBJ1-1; maybe TRBD1 (6 bases). CDR3 sequence (DNA): TGTGCCTGGACCAGATACCCACAGGGGAACACTGAAGCTTTCTTT. Residues: CAWTRYPQGNTEAFF.